This T cell receptor (beta chain) was profiled in a study of cytomegalovirus exposure and HLA in healthy donors. Comment on this clone: Its target is not known.

Use of 60 Vbeta and 13 Jbeta primers characterized the PCR. Data came from immunoSEQ multiplex PCR; TCRdb stores just in-frame clones and leaves some out. The sample lists roughly 130,000 clones, roughly 88% occurring once. The CDR3 runs 12 residues. Germline V gene sequence: CDR1 SGHVS, CDR2 FNYEAQ. The germline V and J ends were trimmed by 8 bases and 1 base, with 8 bases remaining between them. Study-level points and caveats: A later analysis linked a missense variant in DCLRE1C to the trimming of TCR beta V and J genes. Within an earlier analysis, most TCR beta V segments proved productive either about 87% or about 30% of the time.

The origin of this receptor is a woman aged 18-29 years in good health and CMV-seropositive. The chain has TRBV7-6 and TRBJ2-5, with D maybe TRBD2 (5 bases). Sequencing was carried out using PBMCs. The CDR3 DNA is TGTGCCAGCTCCGGGGTCCAAGAGACCCAGTACTTC. It encodes CASSGVQETQYF. The full variable domain, its missing parts supplied by reference TRBV7-6 and TRBJ2-5, is GAGVSQSPRYKVTKRGQDVALRCDPISGHVSLYWYRQALGQGPEFLTYFNYEAQQDKSGLPNDRFSAERPEGSISTLTIQRTEQRDSAMYRCASSGVQETQYFGPGTRLLVL.